This is a list of T cell receptor beta chains from one sample in a study of T cell repertoires in cytomegalovirus infection. TCRdb recomputed calls from the reads with MiXCR, one row per CDR3 protein. This sample carries about 440,000 distinct CDR3 sequences, approximately 33% of them seen once, and the ten largest clones take about 13%. The sequenced sample consisted of PBMCs. The receptors shown here come from a human donor in good health (CMV status not recorded). Some clones in this sample may be carry-over from other donors' samples. CDR3s include the opening cysteine and the closing phenylalanine or tryptophan. The order of the fields is J gene, V gene, D gene, clone size, CDR3 length, CDR3 DNA, CDR3 protein. A D gene is named only where the DNA matches it firmly. Size is stated for part of the rows, as once, few or many counts, or as a class when the clone is expanded.

j_gene: TRBJ2-7; v_gene: TRBV28; d_gene: TRBD1; abundance: few; len: 14; CDR3nt: TGTGCCAGCACCTTGTCCAGGGGGTTGAAAAAGCAGTACTTC; CDR3aa: CASTLSRGLKKQYF
j_gene: TRBJ1-1; v_gene: TRBV19; d_gene: -; abundance: many; len: 15; CDR3nt: TGTGCCAGTAGTATAGTAGGACAACCGAACACTGAAGCTTTCTTT; CDR3aa: CASSIVGQPNTEAFF
j_gene: TRBJ2-3; v_gene: TRBV7-3; d_gene: TRBD1; abundance: -; len: 15; CDR3nt: TGTGCCAGCAGCTTAACAGGACAGGGAGCGGATACGCAGTATTTT; CDR3aa: CASSLTGQGADTQYF
j_gene: TRBJ2-1; v_gene: TRBV7-6; d_gene: TRBD1; abundance: -; len: 13; CDR3nt: TGTGTCAGCAGCTCGACAGGGGTCGGTGAGCAGTTCTTC; CDR3aa: CVSSSTGVGEQFF
j_gene: TRBJ1-2; v_gene: TRBV10-3; d_gene: -; abundance: -; len: 17; CDR3nt: TGTGCCATCAGTGAGCCCTCACCCCGCGCAACTCGGGATGGCTACACCTTC; CDR3aa: CAISEPSPRATRDGYTF
j_gene: TRBJ2-1; v_gene: TRBV19; d_gene: -; abundance: few; len: 15; CDR3nt: TGTGCCAGTAGTAGGAGGGACGTCCGCTACAATGAGCAGTTCTTC; CDR3aa: CASSRRDVRYNEQFF
j_gene: TRBJ1-1; v_gene: TRBV29-1; d_gene: TRBD1; abundance: -; len: 13; CDR3nt: TGCAGCGCAACGGACAGGGGGCTTACTGAAGCTTTCTTT; CDR3aa: CSATDRGLTEAFF
j_gene: TRBJ2-1; v_gene: TRBV28; d_gene: -; abundance: -; len: 12; CDR3nt: TGTGCCAGCAGTGTTTTGGGCGGTGAGCAGTTCTTC; CDR3aa: CASSVLGGEQFF
j_gene: TRBJ2-7; v_gene: TRBV5-1; d_gene: -; abundance: -; len: 15; CDR3nt: TGCGCCAGCAGCTTAAGACAGGAAAGGGCAGAAGAGCAGTACTTC; CDR3aa: CASSLRQERAEEQYF
j_gene: TRBJ1-4; v_gene: TRBV4-1; d_gene: -; abundance: -; len: 16; CDR3nt: TGCGCCAGCAACCCCGTGGACAGTGCAACTAATGAAAAACTGTTTTTT; CDR3aa: CASNPVDSATNEKLFF
j_gene: TRBJ2-1; v_gene: TRBV6-1; d_gene: TRBD2; abundance: few; len: 18; CDR3nt: TGTGCCAGCAGTGCAAAGGGGAGCGGGGGGTTACCCTACAATGAGCAGTTCTTC; CDR3aa: CASSAKGSGGLPYNEQFF
j_gene: TRBJ1-1; v_gene: TRBV7-2; d_gene: -; abundance: once; len: 13; CDR3nt: TGTGCCAGAAGCTTAGCAGTGAACACTGAAGATTTCTTT; CDR3aa: CARSLAVNTEDFF
j_gene: TRBJ2-5; v_gene: TRBV7-2; d_gene: -; abundance: many; len: 14; CDR3nt: TGTGCCAGCAGCTCCACCGGGAGTAAAGAGACCCAGTACTTC; CDR3aa: CASSSTGSKETQYF
j_gene: TRBJ2-7; v_gene: TRBV19; d_gene: TRBD2; abundance: few; len: 16; CDR3nt: TGTGCCAGTAGTAGGAGAACTAGCGGGGGGCCCCACGAGCAGTACTTC; CDR3aa: CASSRRTSGGPHEQYF
j_gene: TRBJ2-1; v_gene: TRBV7-2; d_gene: -; abundance: many; len: 15; CDR3nt: TGTGCCAGCAGCTACAGGCAGGGCTACGACAATGAGCAGTTCTTC; CDR3aa: CASSYRQGYDNEQFF
j_gene: TRBJ2-3; v_gene: TRBV19; d_gene: TRBD2; abundance: many; len: 15; CDR3nt: TGTGCCAGTAGTCGAATAGCGGGGGGCGAAGATACGCAGTATTTT; CDR3aa: CASSRIAGGEDTQYF
j_gene: TRBJ1-1; v_gene: TRBV10-3; d_gene: -; abundance: -; len: 15; CDR3nt: TGTGACATCAGTGAGTCGTCCGCGGCGAACACTGAAGCTTTCTTT; CDR3aa: CDISESSAANTEAFF
j_gene: TRBJ2-7; v_gene: TRBV6-8; d_gene: -; abundance: once; len: 12; CDR3nt: TGTGCCAGCATTGGTTATCAAGCGGGTCTGTACTTC; CDR3aa: CASIGYQAGLYF
j_gene: TRBJ2-7; v_gene: TRBV7-6; d_gene: TRBD1; abundance: -; len: 14; CDR3nt: TGTGCCAGCAGCTTGTCCGGGACAGGTAGCGAGCAGTACTTC; CDR3aa: CASSLSGTGSEQYF
j_gene: TRBJ2-3; v_gene: TRBV7-2; d_gene: TRBD2; abundance: many; len: 16; CDR3nt: TGTGCCAGCAGCTTTGGGGCGGGGGTGGGTTCAGATACGCAGTATTTT; CDR3aa: CASSFGAGVGSDTQYF
j_gene: TRBJ1-4; v_gene: TRBV7-8; d_gene: TRBD1; abundance: few; len: 14; CDR3nt: TGTGCCAGCAGCGGTGACAGGGTCATTAAAAAACTGTTTTTT; CDR3aa: CASSGDRVIKKLFF
j_gene: TRBJ1-6; v_gene: TRBV4-3; d_gene: -; abundance: -; len: 15; CDR3nt: TGCGCCAGCAGCCACGGTGGCAGGAGCTCGTCACCCCTCCACTTT; CDR3aa: CASSHGGRSSSPLHF
j_gene: TRBJ1-1; v_gene: TRBV5-1; d_gene: TRBD1; abundance: many; len: 14; CDR3nt: TGTGCCAGCAGCTCGGGACAGGGGAACACTGAAGCTTTCTTT; CDR3aa: CASSSGQGNTEAFF
j_gene: TRBJ2-7; v_gene: TRBV5-6; d_gene: TRBD2; abundance: -; len: 14; CDR3nt: TGTGCCAGCAGCTACGGGAGGGGCCTAGACGAGCAGTACTTC; CDR3aa: CASSYGRGLDEQYF
j_gene: TRBJ2-7; v_gene: TRBV7-8; d_gene: -; abundance: many; len: 15; CDR3nt: TGTGCCAGCAGCTTAAACCCGGGAGCCCCCTACGAGCAGTACTTC; CDR3aa: CASSLNPGAPYEQYF
j_gene: TRBJ2-5; v_gene: TRBV5-4; d_gene: -; abundance: -; len: 17; CDR3nt: TGTGCCAGCAGCTTGGGGGTTACGGGGGACAGAAGGCAGACCCAGTACTTC; CDR3aa: CASSLGVTGDRRQTQYF
j_gene: TRBJ1-2; v_gene: TRBV24-1; d_gene: -; abundance: -; len: 16; CDR3nt: TGTGCCACCAGTGCCCACTCAGGGTCGGGGAACTATGGCTACACCTTC; CDR3aa: CATSAHSGSGNYGYTF
j_gene: TRBJ2-2; v_gene: TRBV7-3; d_gene: -; abundance: many; len: 14; CDR3nt: TGTGCCAGCAGCTACCTGGGGACAACCGGGGAGCTGTTTTTT; CDR3aa: CASSYLGTTGELFF
j_gene: TRBJ2-2; v_gene: TRBV15; d_gene: -; abundance: -; len: 14; CDR3nt: TGTGCCACCAGAGACCAGCTACTGGTCCCGGAGCTGTTTTTT; CDR3aa: CATRDQLLVPELFF
j_gene: TRBJ1-1; v_gene: TRBV28; d_gene: TRBD1; abundance: -; len: 17; CDR3nt: TGTGCCAGCAGTTTAGTTGGGACAGGGGGCTGGCTTGTTGAAGCTTTCTTT; CDR3aa: CASSLVGTGGWLVEAFF
j_gene: TRBJ2-5; v_gene: TRBV7-9; d_gene: TRBD1; abundance: -; len: 15; CDR3nt: TGTGCCAGCAGCTTAGTGGCAGGGGGCCGAGAGACCCAGTACTTC; CDR3aa: CASSLVAGGRETQYF
j_gene: TRBJ2-1; v_gene: TRBV19; d_gene: -; abundance: once; len: 17; CDR3nt: TGTGCCAGTATTATTAGCAGGGGTTGGGGATCCTACAATGAGCAGTTCTTC; CDR3aa: CASIISRGWGSYNEQFF
j_gene: TRBJ2-5; v_gene: TRBV7-2; d_gene: TRBD2; abundance: many; len: 17; CDR3nt: TGTGCCAGCAGCTTCCCCCAGGGACTAGCGGGAGAAGAGACCCAGTACTTC; CDR3aa: CASSFPQGLAGEETQYF
j_gene: TRBJ1-1; v_gene: TRBV28; d_gene: -; abundance: -; len: 16; CDR3nt: TGTGCCAGCAGTTTTAATCCTGGGACACCGAACACTGAAGCTTTCTTT; CDR3aa: CASSFNPGTPNTEAFF
j_gene: TRBJ1-2; v_gene: TRBV6-5; d_gene: -; abundance: many; len: 13; CDR3nt: TGTGCCAGCAGCTCGGAGGCGGGAAGCGGCTACACCTTC; CDR3aa: CASSSEAGSGYTF
j_gene: TRBJ1-5; v_gene: TRBV19; d_gene: -; abundance: -; len: 16; CDR3nt: TGTGCCAGTAGTTCGGCACAATCGGGACCCAATCAGCCCCAGCATTTT; CDR3aa: CASSSAQSGPNQPQHF
j_gene: TRBJ2-1; v_gene: TRBV29-1; d_gene: -; abundance: -; len: 16; CDR3nt: TGCAGCGTTGAAGATCGGGGAGCGGGCCCCTACAATGAGCAGTTCTTC; CDR3aa: CSVEDRGAGPYNEQFF
j_gene: TRBJ2-5; v_gene: TRBV29-1; d_gene: TRBD2; abundance: -; len: 14; CDR3nt: TGCAGCGTTGATGTCCTAGCGGGGATAGAGACCCAGTACTTC; CDR3aa: CSVDVLAGIETQYF
j_gene: TRBJ2-3; v_gene: TRBV3-1; d_gene: -; abundance: -; len: 15; CDR3nt: TGTGCCAGCAGCCAAGCGGTTTTTAGCACAGATACGCAGTATTTT; CDR3aa: CASSQAVFSTDTQYF
j_gene: TRBJ2-7; v_gene: TRBV29-1; d_gene: -; abundance: -; len: 14; CDR3nt: TGCAGCGTTGAAGATCGGGGTCCCGGTTACGAGCAGTACTTC; CDR3aa: CSVEDRGPGYEQYF
j_gene: TRBJ2-2; v_gene: TRBV5-1; d_gene: -; abundance: -; len: 15; CDR3nt: TGCGCCAGCAGTCTCACAGGGAAGAATACCGGGGAGCTGTTTTTT; CDR3aa: CASSLTGKNTGELFF
j_gene: TRBJ2-2; v_gene: TRBV24-1; d_gene: -; abundance: -; len: 19; CDR3nt: TGTGCCACCAGTAAACCATCGTTGTGGGACTTAACGAACACCGGGGAGCTGTTTTTT; CDR3aa: CATSKPSLWDLTNTGELFF
j_gene: TRBJ2-2; v_gene: TRBV11-2; d_gene: -; abundance: many; len: 17; CDR3nt: TGTGCCAGCAGCCCCCGTCCGGGGACACAGAACACCGGGGAGCTGTTTTTT; CDR3aa: CASSPRPGTQNTGELFF
j_gene: TRBJ2-5; v_gene: TRBV7-2; d_gene: -; abundance: many; len: 14; CDR3nt: TGTGCCAGCAGCTCCTTCGGGGAACAAGAGACCCAGTACTTC; CDR3aa: CASSSFGEQETQYF
j_gene: TRBJ1-6; v_gene: TRBV12-3/TRBV12-4; d_gene: -; abundance: -; len: 15; CDR3nt: TGTGCCAGCAGTGTAGGACATCCTTGGAATTCACCCCTCCACTTT; CDR3aa: CASSVGHPWNSPLHF
j_gene: TRBJ1-2; v_gene: TRBV6-2/TRBV6-3; d_gene: -; abundance: -; len: 12; CDR3nt: TGTGCCAGCAGTTATTGGGACGGCGGGTACACCTTC; CDR3aa: CASSYWDGGYTF
j_gene: TRBJ1-5; v_gene: TRBV7-2; d_gene: TRBD1; abundance: many; len: 14; CDR3nt: TGTGCCAGCAGCTCCGGGACAGGGAATCAGCCCCAGCATTTT; CDR3aa: CASSSGTGNQPQHF
j_gene: TRBJ2-7; v_gene: TRBV7-2; d_gene: TRBD2; abundance: few; len: 16; CDR3nt: TGTGCCAGCAGCTTAAGCCAGCGGGGGACATCCTACGAGCAGTACTTC; CDR3aa: CASSLSQRGTSYEQYF
j_gene: TRBJ1-5; v_gene: TRBV27; d_gene: TRBD1; abundance: -; len: 14; CDR3nt: TGTGCCAGCAGTCCCAGGACAGGGGATCAGCCCCAGCATTTT; CDR3aa: CASSPRTGDQPQHF
j_gene: TRBJ2-5; v_gene: TRBV7-2; d_gene: -; abundance: many; len: 13; CDR3nt: TGTGCCAGCAGCTTCGACAGGCAAGAGACCCAGTACTTC; CDR3aa: CASSFDRQETQYF
j_gene: TRBJ1-1; v_gene: TRBV7-9; d_gene: TRBD1; abundance: few; len: 19; CDR3nt: TGTGCCAGCAGCCCCCCCCCTGGGACAGACAGATTCATGAACACTGAAGCTTTCTTT; CDR3aa: CASSPPPGTDRFMNTEAFF
j_gene: TRBJ1-6; v_gene: TRBV7-2; d_gene: -; abundance: many; len: 14; CDR3nt: TGTGCCAGCAGCTCAACAGAATATAATTCACCCCTCCACTTT; CDR3aa: CASSSTEYNSPLHF
j_gene: TRBJ2-5; v_gene: TRBV19; d_gene: -; abundance: many; len: 13; CDR3nt: TGTGCCTCCTCCGCGGGGACTCAAGAGACCCAGTACTTC; CDR3aa: CASSAGTQETQYF
j_gene: TRBJ2-7; v_gene: TRBV28; d_gene: TRBD1; abundance: -; len: 15; CDR3nt: TGTGCCAGCAGGGCCCCGGGACAGGGACATAACGAGCAGTACTTC; CDR3aa: CASRAPGQGHNEQYF
j_gene: TRBJ2-1; v_gene: TRBV5-5; d_gene: -; abundance: few; len: 18; CDR3nt: TGTGCCAGCAGCTTGCTCTTAGATGGGCTGGGCTCCTACAATGAGCAGTTCTTC; CDR3aa: CASSLLLDGLGSYNEQFF
j_gene: TRBJ1-2; v_gene: TRBV12-3/TRBV12-4; d_gene: -; abundance: many; len: 14; CDR3nt: TGTGCCAGCAGTTTGCGCTCATCCTGGTATGGCTACACCTTC; CDR3aa: CASSLRSSWYGYTF